The clone carrying this T cell receptor (beta chain) appeared a few times. Its specificity is not known. The sample is drawn from a study of somatic mutations in cytotoxic T cells in rheumatoid arthritis. Study summary: Several of the V beta antibody-stained T-cell populations were flow-sorted at nearly 100% purity; V beta1+ cells were among them and were sequenced for TCRB.

General observations from the study: Antigen targets of the expanded CD8+ clones remained unidentified.

The CDR3 has 14 residues. CDR1 MDHEN and CDR2 SYDVKM come from the germline V gene. V was pared by 10 bases and J by 0 bases, with 15 bases between. TCRdb keeps only in-frame clones here, not all; method: immunoSEQ multiplex PCR. This table has just under 6,500 clones, around three quarters appearing once. The source was CD8+ T cells sorted from blood, collected at a follow-up visit. The chain has TRBV28 and TRBJ1-1; D not certain. The TCR comes from a woman in her sixties or seventies with rheumatoid arthritis. This CDR3 is CAIRPAGVNTEAFF. CDR3 DNA: TGTGCCATCCGTCCAGCGGGCGTGAACACTGAAGCTTTCTTT.